This record concerns one TCR beta chain sequence. What it binds is unknown. A second roughly 7 to 12 cycle PCR used barcoded and J-beta primers. Unique molecular identifiers of 12 random nucleotides labeled each cDNA. Each CDR3 protein gets one entry after TCRdb re-called the 5' RACE reads with MiXCR. The table includes 750,000 to 1,000,000 distinct CDR3 sequences, 25% to 30% detected once. The data originate from a study of blood T cells in healthy people across ages. Study observations and caveats: With age, beta diversity per million T cells declined roughly linearly, significantly by around 43. PBMCs went unsorted, and a conclusive naive versus antigen-experienced comparison was therefore prevented.

The CDR3 length is 16 residues. The germline V and J ends were trimmed by 7 bases and 3 bases, with 18 bases remaining between them. The germline V gene encodes CDR1 MNHEY and CDR2 SMNVEV (reference sequence). In addition, the sample was reused for a study of T cells of mothers and their children. That source notes: None of the identified T cell clones proved to be persistent microchimeric clones.

V usage is TRBV27 and J usage is TRBJ2-2; D gene unclear. This receptor was taken from a woman between 35 and 50 years old in good health. Material for sequencing was blood. The CDR3 coding sequence is TGTGCCAGCACCCCTATGGGGTGGTGGGACACCGGGGAGCTGTTTTTT. This codes for CASTPMGWWDTGELFF.